These 23 T cell receptor beta chains came from one sample sequenced in a study of blood T cell repertoires in COVID-19. Data came from immunoSEQ multiplex PCR; TCRdb stores just in-frame clones and leaves some out. The profile shows over 150,000 clones, roughly 85% of them singletons. The sequencing input was peripheral blood. These receptors all come from a man aged 35 to 55 with acute or convalescent COVID-19.

This chain links TRBV29-1 with TRBJ2-1, with D possibly being TRBD1 (6 bases). V was cut by 3 bases and J by 10 bases, with 13 bases left in between. The V gene's germline CDR1 is SQVTM and CDR2 ANQGSEA. The CDR3 is made up of 12 amino acids. CDR3 in amino acids: CSVDKGGAEQFF. CDR3 bases: TGCAGCGTTGACAAAGGGGGAGCGGAGCAGTTCTTC.

This chain's CDR3 is CASSLFQAGYNSPLHF. The CDR3 DNA sequence: TGTGCCAGCAGCTTATTTCAGGCAGGGTATAATTCACCCCTCCACTTT. The chain uses TRBV7-2 and TRBJ1-6, with D possibly matching TRBD1 (5 bases). This CDR3 is built from 16 residues. Per germline, CDR1 SGHTA and CDR2 FQGNSA. Trimming removed 2 bases from V and 4 bases from J, with 12 bases in between.

The rearrangement links TRBV6-6 to TRBJ2-7; D is perhaps TRBD1 (6 bases). Germline V gene lookup returns CDR1 MNHNY and CDR2 SVGAGI (reference sequence). Trimming took off 8 bases at V and 3 bases at J, with 14 bases between the two ends. CDR3 length: 13 amino acids. CDR3 in amino acids: CASSGGLIYEQYF. The CDR3 nucleotides read TGTGCCAGCTCTGGGGGCTTGATCTACGAGCAGTACTTC.

The chain recombines TRBV4-2 with TRBJ1-6; weak D call: TRBD1 (6 bases). Trimming pared 0 bases from V and 7 bases from J, leaving 10 bases between. The CDR3 loop spans 15 amino acids. CDR1 is LGHNA and CDR2 is YNFKEQ in the germline V gene. The CDR3: CASSQETGMNSPLHF. As DNA, the CDR3 is TGTGCCAGCAGCCAAGAAACAGGGATGAATTCACCCCTCCACTTT.

In its sample, this clone was seen once. The V and J genes are TRBV10-1 and TRBJ2-7; D is undetermined. This CDR3 is 13 amino acids long. CDR1 is WNHNN and CDR2 is SYGVQD in the germline V gene (reference sequence). Between the trimmed V and J ends, which lost 3 bases and 0 bases, there was a span of 6 bases. Written as DNA, the CDR3 is TGCGCCAGCAGTGACTGGCCCTCCTACGAGCAGTACTTC. It codes for CASSDWPSYEQYF.

The genes are TRBV9 and TRBJ1-4, with 7 bases matching TRBD1. The CDR3 is 18 residues long. Germline V gene data show CDR1 as SGDLS and CDR2 as YYNGEE. V was pared by 0 bases and J by 6 bases, with 14 bases of the junction left unmatched. The CDR3 region has the DNA TGTGCCAGCAGCGTAGGGGGGACAGCCTGGACTTCAGATGAAAAACTGTTTTTT. Its protein product is CASSVGGTAWTSDEKLFF.

The chain combines TRBV9 with TRBJ1-1; D might be TRBD1 (5 bases). This CDR3 has 16 residues. With 4 bases removed from V and 3 bases from J, the gap between germline ends came to 19 bases. From germline, CDR1 is SGDLS and CDR2 YYNGEE. In nucleotides, the CDR3 is TGTGCCAGCAGCCCCACCGCAGGGCGTATTGACACTGAAGCTTTCTTT. The encoded protein is CASSPTAGRIDTEAFF.

The rearrangement joins TRBV4-1 to TRBJ2-1; 7 bases match TRBD1. Trimming took 4 bases from V and 6 from J; bases not matched to a gene: 15. There are 17 residues in the CDR3. Germline assignment: CDR1 MGHRA and CDR2 YSYEKL. This CDR3 is CASSRFPGSRGLNEQFF. The CDR3 DNA is TGCGCCAGCAGCCGATTTCCGGGTTCGAGGGGGCTCAATGAGCAGTTCTTC.

The chain uses TRBV15 and TRBJ2-4, with a weak D call TRBD2 (6 bases). The V and J ends lost 9 bases and 7 bases respectively, with 10 bases between them. The CDR3 totals 11 residues. The V gene's germline CDR1 is LNHNV and CDR2 YYDKDF (reference sequence). CDR3 residues: CATERGNIQYF. The DNA for the CDR3 is TGTGCCACAGAACGGGGGAACATTCAGTACTTC.

The V gene is TRBV6-5, the J gene TRBJ2-1; 7 bases map to TRBD2. The CDR3 is made up of 11 amino acids. Losses at the gene ends were 8 bases for V and 7 bases for J; bases not matched to a gene: 2. Germline lookup yields CDR1 MNHEY and CDR2 SVGAGI. In DNA, the CDR3 is TGTGCCAGCCACGGGGGGAATGAGCAGTTCTTC. Its protein is CASHGGNEQFF.

The rearrangement uses TRBV12-3 or TRBV12-4 and TRBJ1-5; D is unclear. The CDR3 is made up of 12 amino acids. Trimming took 4 bases from V and 5 from J, leaving 6 bases between them. This CDR3 is CASSWPDQPQHF. Written as DNA, the CDR3 is TGTGCCAGCAGTTGGCCCGATCAGCCCCAGCATTTT.

This clone was counted once. J is TRBJ2-1 and V is TRBV2; 9 nucleotides match TRBD1. The CDR3 is 13 amino acids. Germline lookup yields CDR1 SNHLY and CDR2 FYNNEI. The junction had 5 bases not matched to a gene; V was cut back by 8 bases and J by 6 bases. CDR3 amino acids: CASALGQGNEQFF. CDR3 DNA sequence: TGTGCCAGCGCCCTGGGACAGGGCAATGAGCAGTTCTTC.

This clone has just a few counts. The chain combines TRBV5-5 with TRBJ1-4; D uncertain. The CDR3 is 15 residues long. V gave up 2 bases and J gave up 12 bases, with 20 bases separating them. The germline CDR1 and CDR2 sequences are SGHKS and YYEKEE (reference sequence). The CDR3 reads CASSFSAAPGVELFF. CDR3 bases: TGTGCCAGCAGCTTCTCGGCGGCCCCCGGGGTTGAACTGTTTTTT.

The chain couples TRBV27 to TRBJ1-1; a weak D match, TRBD1 (6 bases). V shed 5 bases and J shed 0 bases, with 16 bases lying between them. The CDR3 sequence is 16 residues long. The germline CDR1 and CDR2 sequences are MNHEY and SMNVEV (reference sequence). The CDR3: CASSPRTVAMNTEAFF. CDR3 in DNA: TGTGCCAGCAGTCCCCGGACAGTTGCTATGAACACTGAAGCTTTCTTT.

The V gene is TRBV6-5, the J gene TRBJ1-4; D uncertain. This CDR3 has 13 amino acids. The V gene's germline CDR1 is MNHEY and CDR2 SVGAGI. V was cut by 7 bases and J by 6 bases, with 12 bases left in between. The CDR3 nucleotides read TGTGCCAGCATTAGGCGGCGGGATGAAAAACTGTTTTTT. This encodes CASIRRRDEKLFF.

The rearrangement uses TRBV5-1 and TRBJ2-7, with 9 bases that match TRBD1. Germline lookup yields CDR1 SGHRS and CDR2 YFSETQ. V was clipped by 0 bases and J by 4 bases; unmatched bases: 8. The CDR3 is made up of 16 amino acids. CDR3 region: CASSLGDRGSTYEQYF. As DNA, the CDR3 is TGCGCCAGCAGCTTGGGCGACAGGGGGTCCACGTACGAGCAGTACTTC.

This clone was counted a few times. V usage is TRBV9 and J usage is TRBJ1-1; unclear D gene. The CDR3 extends over 15 amino acids. Trimming stripped 1 base from V and 4 bases from J, with 14 bases between. CDR1 SGDLS and CDR2 YYNGEE come from the germline V gene. CDR3 nucleotides: TGTGCCAGCAGCGTATGGAGCGGGGAGGGCACTGAAGCTTTCTTT. It translates to CASSVWSGEGTEAFF.

The V gene is TRBV5-1, the J gene TRBJ2-3; no definite D call. Germline assignment: CDR1 SGHRS and CDR2 YFSETQ. CDR3 length: 14 residues. Trimming pared 0 bases from V and 4 bases from J, leaving 9 bases between. The DNA for the CDR3 is TGCGCCAGCAGCTTGGCCCCGTTCCCAGATACGCAGTATTTT. This encodes CASSLAPFPDTQYF.

The CDR3 is CASSQWDKSYNEQFF. The CDR3 nucleotides are TGCGCCAGCAGCCAATGGGACAAATCCTACAATGAGCAGTTCTTC. This sequence joins TRBV4-1 and TRBJ2-1, with a weak D call TRBD1 (6 bases). The germline V gene has CDR1 MGHRA and CDR2 YSYEKL. The CDR3 has 15 residues. With 2 bases removed from V and 1 base from J, the gap between germline ends came to 9 bases.

The CDR3 loop reads CAWSVSSSGNTIYF. The CDR3 DNA reads TGTGCCTGGAGTGTATCCAGCTCTGGAAACACCATATATTTT. The rearrangement links TRBV30 to TRBJ1-3; D call uncertain. Germline lookup yields CDR1 GTSNPN and CDR2 SVGIG (reference sequence). The CDR3 runs to 14 residues. V shed 0 bases and J shed 0 bases, with 6 bases lying between them.

This clone turned up a few times. V usage is TRBV18 and J usage is TRBJ2-2; weak D call: TRBD1 (6 bases). CDR3 length equals 14 residues. Trimming removed 3 bases from V and 6 bases from J, with 11 bases in between. Germline V gene data show CDR1 as KGHSH and CDR2 as LQKENI. The CDR3 here is CASSPIAGAGELFF. DNA of the CDR3: TGTGCCAGCTCACCTATTGCAGGGGCCGGGGAGCTGTTTTTT.

This CDR3 reads CASNGGGYNEQFF. The CDR3 DNA reads as TGTGCCAGCAATGGGGGGGGGTACAATGAGCAGTTCTTC. V gene TRBV27 combines with J gene TRBJ2-1; 7 bases are a match to TRBD2. CDR1 and CDR2 from the germline V gene are MNHEY and SMNVEV (reference sequence). There are 13 residues in the CDR3. After removal of 7 bases from V and 4 bases from J, the junction contained 4 bases not matched to a gene.

This rearrangement joins TRBV29-1 to TRBJ1-2, with 7 bases fitting TRBD1. The junction had 11 bases not matched to a gene; V was cut back by 6 bases and J by 4 bases. The germline CDR1 and CDR2 sequences are SQVTM and ANQGSEA. This CDR3 is built from 14 residues. The CDR3 region is CSVVPGTDTYGYTF. CDR3 bases: TGCAGCGTGGTACCCGGGACAGACACCTATGGCTACACCTTC. The full variable domain, in which reference TRBV29-1 and TRBJ1-2 provide the parts outside the CDR3, is SAVISQKPSRDICQRGTSLTIQCQVDSQVTMMFWYRQQPGQSLTLIATANQGSEATYESGFVIDKFPISRPNLTFSTLTVSNMSPEDSSIYLCSVVPGTDTYGYTFGSGTRLTVV.